One and the same sample provided the 20 T cell receptor beta chains below, sequenced in a study of T cells in Graves' hyperthyroidism and ophthalmopathy. Amplified TCR beta CDR3 regions derived from RNA transcripts. During a first-round RT-PCR of the TCR CDR3, the HTBI primer set was used. TCRdb independently ran MiXCR on the multiplex PCR reads; one entry per CDR3 protein. The sample includes 92,000 or so distinct CDR3 sequences, about 51% of them seen just once. Sequences were obtained from blood. The receptors here all came from a woman aged 40 to 49 with Graves' hyperthyroidism.

This clonotype was seen at least ten times. The chain is built from TRBV9 and TRBJ1-3; 7 nucleotides line up with TRBD1. The CDR3 is 16 residues long. Germline V gene data show CDR1 as SGDLS and CDR2 as YYNGEE. The junction had 9 bases not matched to a gene; V was cut back by 3 bases and J by 3 bases. In DNA, the CDR3 is TGTGCCAGCAGCGCCCTACGAGGGACAGTTGGAAACACCATATATTTT. Its protein is CASSALRGTVGNTIYF.

This clonotype was counted at least ten times. The chain recombines TRBV6-5 with TRBJ1-1; 7 bases agree with TRBD1. CDR3 size: 15 residues. Germline V gene lookup returns CDR1 MNHEY and CDR2 SVGAGI. The V and J ends lost 0 bases and 11 bases, in that order; junction bases with no gene match: 12. The chain's CDR3 is CASSYSLTGSFAAFF. In DNA, the CDR3 is TGTGCCAGCAGTTACTCACTGACAGGGTCCTTCGCCGCTTTCTTT.

In regard to this clonotype: A much larger clone differs by one base, so this may be a read error. This chain links TRBV2 with TRBJ1-2; D may be TRBD1 (5 bases). V gave up 8 bases and J gave up 4 bases, with 23 bases separating them. CDR3 length: 16 amino acids. Germline-derived CDR1 and CDR2 are SNHLY and FYNNEI. Here the CDR3 reads CASRPRTWRPLYGYTF. CDR3 coding DNA: TGTGCCAGCCGTCCTAGGACATGGAGGCCCCTCTATGGCTACACCTTC.

CDR3 coding DNA: TGTGCCAGCAGCGTAGGTGGGACCGGGGAGCTGTTTTTT. Residues: CASSVGGTGELFF. J is TRBJ2-2 and V is TRBV9, with unresolved D. Germline values: CDR1 SGDLS, CDR2 YYNGEE. V was clipped by 0 bases and J by 5 bases, with 5 bases between them. This CDR3 is built from 13 residues.

The chain has TRBV11-1 and TRBJ1-5; 9 nucleotides match TRBD1. The V segment lost 1 base and the J segment 3 bases; nucleotides outside the gene matches: 1. Germline CDR1 SGHAT, CDR2 FQDESV (reference sequence). The CDR3 has 15 amino acids. For the CDR3, the DNA is TGTGCCAGCAGCTTAGGGGACAGGGTCAATCAGCCCCAGCATTTT. It yields the protein CASSLGDRVNQPQHF.

This clonotype has ten or more counts. The chain has TRBV5-1 and TRBJ2-7; either TRBD1 or TRBD2 may fit D (6 bases each). The CDR3 contains 13 residues. The germline V gene has CDR1 SGHRS and CDR2 YFSETQ. V was pared by 0 bases and J by 6 bases, with 10 bases between. The CDR3 here is CASSLEQGGEQYF. The CDR3 coding sequence is TGCGCCAGCAGCTTGGAACAGGGAGGCGAGCAGTACTTC.

The chain couples TRBV13 to TRBJ2-3; D unresolved. Trimming removed 4 bases from V and 2 bases from J, with 7 bases in between. The CDR3 is 13 residues long. Per germline, CDR1 PRHDT and CDR2 FYEKMQ (reference sequence). The CDR3 DNA is TGTGCCAGCAGCTCCTCCTACACAGATACGCAGTATTTT. Translation gives CASSSSYTDTQYF.

This rearrangement joins TRBV29-1 to TRBJ1-1; 8 nucleotides agree with TRBD1. CDR3 length equals 14 residues. V gave up 7 bases and J gave up 2 bases; unmatched junction bases: 9. Germline CDR1 is SQVTM and CDR2 is ANQGSEA. The CDR3 is CSARPGTGNTEAFF. The CDR3 DNA sequence: TGCAGCGCCAGACCCGGGACAGGCAACACTGAAGCTTTCTTT.

The chain joins TRBV7-6 to TRBJ1-5; a possible D gene is TRBD1 (6 bases). V lost 6 bases and J 4 bases, leaving 13 bases between the germline ends. The CDR3 length is 14 residues. Germline V gene data show CDR1 as SGHVS and CDR2 as FNYEAQ. CDR3 amino acids: CASSVGGPNQPQHF. CDR3 sequence (DNA): TGTGCCAGCAGTGTCGGGGGGCCGAATCAGCCCCAGCATTTT.

This clonotype has at least ten counts. V and J are TRBV5-1 and TRBJ2-2; TRBD2 matches at 9 bases. In germline, CDR1 is SGHRS, CDR2 YFSETQ. The CDR3 is 18 residues long. V shed 3 bases, J shed 4 bases, and the junction held 13 bases outside the gene matches. CDR3 loop: CASSSTLGLALATGELFF. The CDR3 DNA reads as TGCGCCAGCAGCTCTACCCTGGGACTAGCCTTAGCCACCGGGGAGCTGTTTTTT.

The sample holds one count of this clonotype. The V gene is TRBV20-1, the J gene TRBJ2-5, with 12 bases matching TRBD2. Germline V gene lookup returns CDR1 DFQATT and CDR2 SNEGSKA (reference sequence). V was clipped by 1 base and J by 4 bases; unmatched bases: 4. The length of the CDR3 is 15 residues. The CDR3 loop is CSARVPSGRGETQYF. In DNA form, the CDR3 reads TGCAGTGCTAGAGTTCCTAGCGGGAGGGGAGAGACCCAGTACTTC.

Remarks on this clonotype: This could be a read error, since a much larger clone is one nucleotide away. This chain joins TRBV20-1 and TRBJ2-7; 9 nucleotides agree with TRBD2. The V gene's germline CDR1 is DFQATT and CDR2 SNEGSKA (reference sequence). The CDR3 totals 13 residues. V shed 7 bases, J shed 5 bases, and the junction held 9 bases outside the gene matches. The CDR3 here is CSVSGSLSHEQYF. The CDR3 coding sequence is TGCAGTGTTAGCGGGAGCTTGTCCCACGAGCAGTACTTC.

The chain is built from TRBV7-9 and TRBJ1-2, with D possibly matching TRBD1 (6 bases). From germline, CDR1 is SEHNR and CDR2 FQNEAQ (reference sequence). CDR3 length: 14 residues. V was pared by 10 bases and J by 3 bases, with 18 bases between. Written as DNA, the CDR3 is TGTGCCACCAGTGCCCAGACAGGAGACTATGGCTACACCTTC. Its protein is CATSAQTGDYGYTF.

As to this clonotype: One junction end does not reproduce the germline sequence, and a read error may be involved. The chain carries TRBV20-1 and TRBJ2-2; tentatively, D is TRBD1 or TRBD2 (5 bases each). From germline, CDR1 is DFQATT and CDR2 SNEGSKA (reference sequence). The CDR3 spans 17 residues. CDR3 bases: TGCAGTGCTAGCTTCAGGGCTAACTATGGCTACACCGGGGAGCCGTTTTTT. Encoded protein: CSASFRANYGYTGEPFF.

In its sample, this clonotype was seen many times. This CDR3 reads CASRSTGVGEAFF. The CDR3 DNA sequence: TGTGCCAGCCGATCGACAGGAGTTGGTGAAGCTTTCTTT. The chain links TRBV6-6 to TRBJ1-1, with a tentative D call TRBD1 (6 bases). Between the trimmed V and J ends, which lost 8 bases and 7 bases, there was a span of 17 bases. The V gene's germline CDR1 is MNHNY and CDR2 SVGAGI (reference sequence). The CDR3 is 13 residues long.

As regards this clonotype: This may be a read error: a much more frequent sequence differs by one nucleotide. J is TRBJ2-7 and V is TRBV5-4; TRBD2 might be the D (6 bases). CDR3 length: 16 residues. Trimming shortened V by 1 base and J by 3 bases, and 17 bases separated the two germline ends. Germline V gene lookup returns CDR1 SGHNT and CDR2 YYREEE (reference sequence). The CDR3 spells CASSLSSGLGGYEQYF. The CDR3, as DNA: TGTGCCAGCAGCTTGTCCTCAGGGCTGGGGGGCTACGAGCAGTACTTC.

In regard to this clonotype: This may be a read error: a much more frequent sequence differs by one nucleotide. The rearrangement links TRBV5-1 to TRBJ1-1, with D perhaps TRBD1 (5 bases). V lost 0 bases and J 1 base, leaving 10 bases between the germline ends. CDR3 length: 15 residues. Germline V gene data show CDR1 as SGHRS and CDR2 as YFSETQ. The CDR3 nucleotides read TGCGCCAGCAGCTTGGAAGGGGCGCGGAACACTGAAGCTTTCTTT. Protein product: CASSLEGARNTEAFF.

The chain joins TRBV20-1 to TRBJ1-4; D may be TRBD1 (5 bases). Germline V gene lookup returns CDR1 DFQATT and CDR2 SNEGSKA (reference sequence). The CDR3 consists of 14 residues. V was clipped by 6 bases and J by 8 bases, with 19 bases between them. The DNA for the CDR3 is TGCAGTGCCAGCAGGCTCACAGGCGCCGAAAAACTGTTTTTT. Translated: CSASRLTGAEKLFF.

This clonotype was counted ten times or more. The V and J genes are TRBV7-2 and TRBJ2-7; 9 bases are shared with TRBD1. With 2 bases clipped from V and 5 bases from J, the junction kept 4 bases outside the gene matches. Germline V gene data show CDR1 as SGHTA and CDR2 as FQGNSA. The CDR3 length is 14 residues. Here the CDR3 DNA reads TGTGCCAGCAGCTTAAGAGGACAGGGGAACGAGCAGTACTTC. This encodes CASSLRGQGNEQYF.

In this sample, this clonotype turned up a few times. The CDR3 loop is CSASVDRGRVSYGYTF. The CDR3 DNA sequence: TGCAGTGCTAGTGTGGACAGGGGGCGTGTTAGCTATGGCTACACCTTC. The chain uses TRBV20-1 and TRBJ1-2; TRBD1 agrees at 11 bases. The CDR3 has 16 residues. Germline V gene sequence: CDR1 DFQATT, CDR2 SNEGSKA (reference sequence). V was pared by 3 bases and J by 4 bases, with 10 bases of the junction left unmatched.